The rows below give T cell receptor beta chains drawn from one sample of a study of lymphopenia after photon versus proton radiotherapy. Here immunoSEQ multiplex PCR was the method, and the copy in TCRdb shows in-frame clones only, minus some. The table lists roughly 38,000 clones, roughly 92% of them singletons, with around 15% in the top ten. The sample was peripheral blood, taken from a patient treated with photon-based radiotherapy. The source is a man aged 60 to 69 with cholangiocarcinoma. The CDR3 runs from the conserved cysteine through the conserved F or W. A D gene is named only where the DNA matches it firmly. The size entry is marked missing in some rows and otherwise reads once, few, many or a size class.

v_gene: TRBV11-3; abundance: NA; j_gene: TRBJ1-6; d_gene: NA; CDR3aa: CASSLDRAPNSPLHF; CDR3nt: TGTGCCAGCAGCTTGGACCGGGCCCCGAATTCACCCCTCCACTTT
v_gene: TRBV2; abundance: NA; j_gene: TRBJ2-3; d_gene: NA; CDR3aa: CASSVPGTQYF; CDR3nt: TGTGCCAGCAGTGTTCCGGGTACGCAGTATTTT
v_gene: TRBV6-1; abundance: few; j_gene: TRBJ2-7; d_gene: NA; CDR3aa: CASSGGQQYEQYF; CDR3nt: TGTGCCAGCAGTGGCGGACAGCAGTACGAGCAGTACTTC
v_gene: TRBV27; abundance: NA; j_gene: TRBJ1-5; d_gene: TRBD1; CDR3aa: CASSLTFRGNQPQHF; CDR3nt: TGTGCCAGCAGTTTAACCTTCAGGGGGAATCAGCCCCAGCATTTT
v_gene: TRBV5-6; abundance: NA; j_gene: TRBJ2-1; d_gene: NA; CDR3aa: CASSLSNEQFF; CDR3nt: TGTGCCAGCAGCTTGTCCAATGAGCAGTTCTTC
v_gene: TRBV7-6; abundance: NA; j_gene: TRBJ2-3; d_gene: NA; CDR3aa: CASSAAWGISTDTQYF; CDR3nt: TGTGCCAGCAGCGCGGCGTGGGGGATAAGCACAGATACGCAGTATTTT
v_gene: TRBV19; abundance: NA; j_gene: TRBJ2-2; d_gene: NA; CDR3aa: CASSGVAWNTGELFF; CDR3nt: TGTGCCAGTAGTGGGGTAGCGTGGAACACCGGGGAGCTGTTTTTT
v_gene: TRBV14; abundance: NA; j_gene: TRBJ2-5; d_gene: TRBD1; CDR3aa: CASSQNRGLQTQYF; CDR3nt: TGTGCCAGCAGCCAGAACAGGGGGCTGCAGACCCAGTACTTC
v_gene: TRBV28; abundance: NA; j_gene: TRBJ2-7; d_gene: TRBD1; CDR3aa: CASMDRDYEQYF; CDR3nt: TGTGCCAGCATGGACAGGGACTACGAGCAGTACTTC
v_gene: TRBV4-1; abundance: NA; j_gene: TRBJ2-7; d_gene: NA; CDR3aa: CASSQTPSESYEQYF; CDR3nt: TGCGCCAGCAGCCAAACCCCGTCAGAGTCCTACGAGCAGTACTTC
v_gene: TRBV5-6; abundance: NA; j_gene: TRBJ2-3; d_gene: NA; CDR3aa: CASSLPGGNTDTQYF; CDR3nt: TGTGCCAGCAGCTTACCGGGCGGGAACACAGATACGCAGTATTTT
v_gene: TRBV11-3; abundance: NA; j_gene: TRBJ2-7; d_gene: NA; CDR3aa: CASSYRVSYEQYF; CDR3nt: TGTGCCAGCAGCTATCGGGTCTCCTACGAGCAGTACTTC
v_gene: TRBV6-5; abundance: NA; j_gene: TRBJ2-5; d_gene: NA; CDR3aa: CASSYSSSRVQETQYF; CDR3nt: TGTGCCAGCAGTTACTCGAGTAGTAGGGTCCAAGAGACCCAGTACTTC
v_gene: TRBV29-1; abundance: NA; j_gene: TRBJ1-2; d_gene: TRBD1; CDR3aa: CSVRPTGGFGYTF; CDR3nt: TGCAGCGTTCGGCCGACAGGGGGCTTTGGCTACACCTTC
v_gene: TRBV18; abundance: NA; j_gene: TRBJ1-3; d_gene: TRBD1; CDR3aa: CASSPGQGGGNTIYF; CDR3nt: TGTGCCAGCTCACCGGGACAGGGTGGAGGAAACACCATATATTTT
v_gene: TRBV6-6; abundance: NA; j_gene: TRBJ1-3; d_gene: TRBD1; CDR3aa: CASRSNGQGAGNTIYF; CDR3nt: TGTGCCAGCAGATCGAATGGACAGGGCGCGGGAAACACCATATATTTT
v_gene: TRBV5-1; abundance: NA; j_gene: TRBJ2-2; d_gene: TRBD2; CDR3aa: CASSLALTSYPVNTGELFF; CDR3nt: TGCGCCAGCAGCTTGGCCCTGACTAGCTACCCTGTCAACACCGGGGAGCTGTTTTTT